The subject of this entry is one T cell receptor beta chain. This sample stems from a study of blood T cell repertoires in COVID-19. Study-wide background: COVID-19 samples, acute and convalescent, were from the United States, Italy and Spain. T cells, B-cell-depleted T cells, or PBMCs provided the cDNA or gDNA that served as material.

CDR3 length: 13 residues. Looked up from germline, CDR1 is SGDLS and CDR2 is YYNGEE. Trimming cost V 0 bases and J 4 bases, with 4 bases left between them. Original handling: Reference gene primers were amplified, and this amplification served to estimate nucleated cell counts. Sequencing was performed with immunoSEQ multiplex PCR; in TCRdb, only in-frame clones are kept and a portion is missing. The DNA was the basis for D and trimming; V, J and clone size are from that table. The sample carries about 380,000 clones, around 90% recorded once. The source is a man aged 35 to 55 with acute or convalescent COVID-19. This sequence joins TRBV9 and TRBJ2-2, with D unresolved. Sample: peripheral blood. The DNA of the CDR3 is TGTGCCAGCAGCGTAGGTAGCACCGGGGAGCTGTTTTTT. This encodes CASSVGSTGELFF. Full variable domain (remainder filled in from reference TRBV9 and TRBJ2-2): DSGVTQTPKHLITATGQRVTLRCSPRSGDLSVYWYQQSLDQGLQFLIQYYNGEERAKGNILERFSAQQFPDLHSELNLSSLELGDSALYFCASSVGSTGELFFGEGSRLTVL.